This T cell receptor beta chain was sequenced in a study of blood T cell repertoires in COVID-19. Looking at the study overall: Acute and convalescent COVID-19 specimens originated in the United States, Italy and Spain.

V lost 2 bases to trimming and J lost 0 bases, with 10 bases between them. The CDR3 covers 15 residues. Per the germline V gene, CDR1 is SGHRS and CDR2 is YFSETQ. Ages ranged from 18 to 89 years, with residence in approximately 23 US areas. Profiling relied on immunoSEQ multiplex PCR, and the TCRdb table lists in-frame clones only, not all of them. The table includes about 280,000 clones, 91% detected once. The clonotype was recovered from a man in his forties who had been exposed to COVID-19. Sample: PBMCs or T cells enriched from blood (not recorded which). The chain employs TRBV5-1 and TRBJ2-3; possibly TRBD2 for D (5 bases). The CDR3 loop is CASSFSGISTDTQYF. The CDR3 nucleotides are TGCGCCAGCAGCTTCTCGGGAATTAGCACAGATACGCAGTATTTT. The full variable domain, in which reference TRBV5-1 and TRBJ2-3 provide the parts outside the CDR3, is KAGVTQTPRYLIKTRGQQVTLSCSPISGHRSVSWYQQTPGQGLQFLFEYFSETQRNKGNFPGRFSGRQFSNSRSEMNVSTLELGDSALYLCASSFSGISTDTQYFGPGTRLTVL.